The 28 T cell receptor beta chains reported below all come from one sample, sequenced in a study of blood T cell repertoires in COVID-19. Libraries were prepared by immunoSEQ multiplex PCR; TCRdb keeps only in-frame clonotypes and omits some of them. The top ten clones hold around 5.3% of a sample with some 80,000 clones, approximately 89% of them seen once. The sample consisted of peripheral blood. Source of these receptors: a man aged 45-65 years with active or convalescent COVID-19.

This chain's CDR3 is CASRTNDLAGTEAFF. For the CDR3, the DNA is TGTGCCAGCAGAACCAATGATCTCGCGGGCACTGAAGCTTTCTTT. The chain uses TRBV9 and TRBJ1-1; D not certain. The CDR3 loop spans 15 amino acids. Germline-derived CDR1 and CDR2 are SGDLS and YYNGEE. With 5 bases removed from V and 4 bases from J, the gap between germline ends came to 18 bases.

The rearrangement links TRBV6-6 to TRBJ1-2; D gene ambiguous. Germline assignment: CDR1 MNHNY and CDR2 SVGAGI (reference sequence). CDR3 length: 14 amino acids. The V end was cut by 5 bases, the J end by 0 bases, with 10 bases between. For the CDR3, the DNA is TGTGCCAGCAGTCCATCGGAGGCTAACTATGGCTACACCTTC. This gives the protein CASSPSEANYGYTF.

This clone appeared a single time. The gene calls are TRBV6-2 or TRBV6-3 and TRBJ1-5; unclear D gene. Trimming took off 6 bases at V and 4 bases at J, with 7 bases between the two ends. From germline, CDR1 is MNHEY and CDR2 SVGEGT. There are 12 residues in the CDR3. CDR3 sequence reads: CASSLENQPQHF. The DNA of the CDR3 is TGTGCCAGCAGCTTAGAGAATCAGCCCCAGCATTTT.

The chain couples TRBV7-2 to TRBJ2-1; unclear D gene. CDR1 is SGHTA and CDR2 is FQGNSA in the germline V gene. CDR3 length: 13 residues. V was trimmed by 0 bases and J by 13 bases, leaving 13 bases between them. CDR3 loop: CASSLAYDSLQFF. For the CDR3, the DNA is TGTGCCAGCAGCTTAGCCTACGACTCCCTCCAGTTCTTC.

The rearrangement uses TRBV7-9 and TRBJ2-3; TRBD2 is a possible D gene (5 bases). In germline, CDR1 is SEHNR, CDR2 FQNEAQ (reference sequence). This CDR3 region has 16 residues. Trimming took off 1 base at V and 2 bases at J, with 13 bases between the two ends. CDR3 sequence (DNA): TGTGCCAGCAGCTTAGGGGGTGGAGGAATCACAGATACGCAGTATTTT. Encoded protein: CASSLGGGGITDTQYF. Supplemented by reference TRBV7-9 and TRBJ2-3, the full variable domain reads DTGVSQNPRHKITKRGQNVTFRCDPISEHNRLYWYRQTLGQGPEFLTYFQNEAQLEKSRLLSDRFSAERPKGSFSTLEIQRTEQGDSAMYLCASSLGGGGITDTQYFGPGTRLTVL.

This chain uses TRBV7-2 with TRBJ2-2; D uncertain. The length of the CDR3 is 14 residues. Germline V gives CDR1 SGHTA, CDR2 FQGNSA. V shed 4 bases and J shed 4 bases, with 10 bases lying between them. In DNA, the CDR3 is TGTGCCAGCAGCTCGCCCGCGTTCACCGGGGAGCTGTTTTTT. Amino acids: CASSSPAFTGELFF.

This chain uses TRBV28 with TRBJ2-2; 7 nucleotides line up with TRBD2. V shed 9 bases and J 8 bases; nucleotides not matched to a gene: 9. CDR1 MDHEN and CDR2 SYDVKM come from the germline V gene. The CDR3 extends over 13 amino acids. The CDR3 sequence is CARAGNLTGELFF. CDR3 sequence (DNA): TGTGCCAGAGCGGGGAACCTGACTGGGGAGCTGTTTTTT.

This rearrangement joins TRBV5-1 to TRBJ2-5, with 10 bases identical to TRBD2. Losses at the gene ends were 0 bases for V and 1 base for J; bases not matched to a gene: 3. This CDR3 contains 16 residues. Germline V CDR1 and CDR2: SGHRS, YFSETQ. This CDR3 is CASSLGIAGGQETQYF. In nucleotides, the CDR3 is TGCGCCAGCAGCTTGGGGATAGCGGGGGGCCAAGAGACCCAGTACTTC.

This chain links TRBV24-1 with TRBJ2-3, with D unclear. This CDR3 has 15 residues. Germline CDR1 and CDR2: KGHDR and SFDVKD. The ends were cut back, 5 bases at V and 2 bases at J, with 13 bases in the middle. The DNA of the CDR3 is TGTGCCACCAGTGGTATTTCAGAAAACACAGATACGCAGTATTTT. Encoded protein: CATSGISENTDTQYF.

This chain uses TRBV27 with TRBJ2-7; 7 positions agree with TRBD2. This CDR3 is built from 12 residues. The trim removed 5 bases at V and 5 bases at J, leaving 3 bases unmatched. CDR1 and CDR2 from the germline V gene are MNHEY and SMNVEV (reference sequence). CDR3 sequence: CASSPGGDEQYF. DNA for the CDR3: TGTGCCAGCAGTCCTGGGGGGGACGAGCAGTACTTC.

The genes are TRBV14 and TRBJ2-1, with TRBD2 matching over 7 bases. CDR1 SGHDN and CDR2 FVKESK come from the germline V gene. The J segment lost 5 bases and the V segment lost 0 bases, leaving 7 bases of the junction unmatched. The CDR3 covers 16 residues. The chain's CDR3 is CASSQDNGGTNNEQFF. Here the CDR3 DNA reads TGTGCCAGCAGCCAAGATAACGGGGGGACGAACAATGAGCAGTTCTTC.

The V gene is TRBV19, the J gene TRBJ2-4; D is possibly TRBD1 (6 bases). Germline CDR1 is LNHDA and CDR2 is SQIVND (reference sequence). V was pared by 2 bases and J by 1 base, with 6 bases between. The CDR3 spans 14 residues. The DNA for the CDR3 is TGTGCCAGTAGTATAACAGGGGCCAAAAACATTCAGTACTTC. This gives the protein CASSITGAKNIQYF.

The sample holds one count of this clone. The chain links TRBV25-1 to TRBJ1-6; 8 bases fit TRBD1. Germline CDR1 is MGHDK and CDR2 is SYGVNS. The CDR3 loop spans 13 amino acids. Trimming took 10 bases from V and 7 from J; bases not matched to a gene: 6. The CDR3 DNA reads as TGTGCCACTCAGGGACAGGACAATTCACCCCTCCACTTT. Its translation: CATQGQDNSPLHF. The whole variable domain, filled in from reference TRBV25-1 and TRBJ1-6, reads EADIYQTPRYLVIGTGKKITLECSQTMGHDKMYWYQQDPGMELHLIHYSYGVNSTEKGDLSSESTVSRIRTEHFPLTLESARPSHTSQYLCATQGQDNSPLHFGNGTRLTVT.

The genes are TRBV14 and TRBJ2-3; D unresolved. Per germline, CDR1 SGHDN and CDR2 FVKESK. The CDR3 is 16 residues long. Between the trimmed V and J ends, which lost 1 base and 2 bases, there was a span of 13 bases. The CDR3 nucleotides are TGTGCCAGCAGCCAAGTGGCAGGTACCTTCACAGATACGCAGTATTTT. This sequence encodes CASSQVAGTFTDTQYF. Filled out from reference TRBV14 and TRBJ2-3, the complete variable domain reads EAGVTQFPSHSVIEKGQTVTLRCDPISGHDNLYWYRRVMGKEIKFLLHFVKESKQDESGMPNNRFLAERTGGTYSTLKVQPAELEDSGVYFCASSQVAGTFTDTQYFGPGTRLTVL.

This chain uses TRBV7-2 with TRBJ2-3; 11 bases are a match to TRBD2. Germline V gene lookup returns CDR1 SGHTA and CDR2 FQGNSA. The ends lost 3 bases at V and 0 bases at J; junction bases unmatched: 8. This CDR3 contains 18 residues. The CDR3 here is CASSLGLAGGLSTDTQYF. CDR3 in DNA: TGTGCCAGCAGCTTGGGTCTAGCGGGGGGCCTGAGCACAGATACGCAGTATTTT. Complete variable domain (other parts from reference TRBV7-2 and TRBJ2-3): GAGVSQSPSNKVTEKGKDVELRCDPISGHTALYWYRQSLGQGLEFLIYFQGNSAPDKSGLPSDRFSAERTGGSVSTLTIQRTQQEDSAVYLCASSLGLAGGLSTDTQYFGPGTRLTVL.

The rearrangement joins TRBV28 to TRBJ1-4; maybe TRBD1 (6 bases). The CDR3 sequence is 14 residues long. Germline V CDR1 and CDR2: MDHEN, SYDVKM. Trimming pared 5 bases from V and 8 bases from J, leaving 15 bases between. The CDR3 loop reads CASSTHRVWEKLFF. CDR3 nucleotides: TGTGCCAGCAGTACCCACAGGGTTTGGGAAAAACTGTTTTTT.

This chain joins TRBV14 and TRBJ2-5; D call uncertain. The germline V gene has CDR1 SGHDN and CDR2 FVKESK. This CDR3 has 14 amino acids. Trimming cost V 3 bases and J 1 base, with 9 bases left between them. Written as DNA, the CDR3 is TGTGCCAGCAGCCAGAGACAAGCCCAAGAGACCCAGTACTTC. Translated, it gives CASSQRQAQETQYF.

V usage is TRBV13 and J usage is TRBJ1-3, with D hard to call. The V gene lost 4 bases and the J gene lost 0 bases, with 10 bases spanning the gap. The CDR3 totals 15 residues. Looked up from germline, CDR1 is PRHDT and CDR2 is FYEKMQ (reference sequence). Here the CDR3 DNA reads TGTGCCAGCAGCTCTTCAGACATCTCTGGAAACACCATATATTTT. This codes for CASSSSDISGNTIYF.

The chain is built from TRBV2 and TRBJ2-7; the match to TRBD1 covers 11 bases. Germline values: CDR1 SNHLY, CDR2 FYNNEI. V dropped 9 bases and J dropped 0; count of bases not matched to a gene: 4. The CDR3 loop spans 14 amino acids. The CDR3 DNA sequence: TGTGCCAGTGGGACAGGGGGGAGCTCCTACGAGCAGTACGTC. Translating it yields CASGTGGSSYEQYV.

The J gene is TRBJ1-5, the V gene TRBV6-2 or TRBV6-3, with 7 bases that match TRBD1. V dropped 5 bases and J dropped 3; count of bases not matched to a gene: 4. The CDR3 extends over 14 amino acids. Germline loops: CDR1 MNHEY, CDR2 SVGEGT. The CDR3 DNA is TGTGCCAGCAGTCGACAGGGCTCCAATCAGCCCCAGCATTTT. Translation: CASSRQGSNQPQHF.

V is TRBV7-9 and J is TRBJ2-5, with D tentatively TRBD2 (6 bases). CDR3 length equals 14 residues. V lost 5 bases and J 5 bases, leaving 15 bases between the germline ends. Germline assignment: CDR1 SEHNR and CDR2 FQNEAQ (reference sequence). Written as DNA, the CDR3 is TGTGCCAGCAGCCCCTTCGGGGGTGAGGAGACCCAGTACTTC. It yields the protein CASSPFGGEETQYF. The full variable domain, rest sourced from reference TRBV7-9 and TRBJ2-5, is DTGVSQNPRHKITKRGQNVTFRCDPISEHNRLYWYRQTLGQGPEFLTYFQNEAQLEKSRLLSDRFSAERPKGSFSTLEIQRTEQGDSAMYLCASSPFGGEETQYFGPGTRLLVL.

The rearrangement links TRBV27 to TRBJ2-7; D might be TRBD1 (7 bases). Trimming took off 6 bases at V and 2 bases at J, with 14 bases between the two ends. The CDR3 consists of 14 residues. The germline CDR1 and CDR2 sequences are MNHEY and SMNVEV (reference sequence). The CDR3 sequence is CASSQGGLPYEQYV. The CDR3 region has the DNA TGTGCCAGCAGCCAGGGGGGACTCCCCTACGAGCAGTACGTC.

The chain is built from TRBV15 and TRBJ1-4; D is perhaps TRBD1 (5 bases). V lost 1 base and J lost 0, with 12 bases in between. The CDR3 is made up of 17 amino acids. Per germline, CDR1 LNHNV and CDR2 YYDKDF (reference sequence). The CDR3 loop is CATSRGGSSATNEKLFF. The DNA of the CDR3 is TGTGCCACCAGCAGAGGGGGCAGCTCAGCAACTAATGAAAAACTGTTTTTT.

The genes are TRBV29-1 and TRBJ2-3, with 7 bases aligning to TRBD1. V was pared by 6 bases and J by 2 bases, with 14 bases of the junction left unmatched. The germline V gene has CDR1 SQVTM and CDR2 ANQGSEA. The CDR3 loop spans 16 amino acids. This CDR3 reads CSVKGVDRENTDTQYF. CDR3 bases: TGCAGCGTCAAAGGAGTTGACAGGGAAAACACAGATACGCAGTATTTT.

V and J are TRBV4-2 and TRBJ2-1, with D possibly being TRBD2 (7 bases). This CDR3 has 17 amino acids. Germline CDR1 LGHNA, CDR2 YNFKEQ. The V gene lost 0 bases and the J gene lost 5 bases, with 17 bases spanning the gap. CDR3 in amino acids: CASSQDSWRGRNNEQFF. DNA for the CDR3: TGTGCCAGCAGCCAAGATTCATGGCGGGGGCGCAACAATGAGCAGTTCTTC.

Written as DNA, the CDR3 is TGTGCCAGCAGCTACGGCGCGGGGGCCAGCACCGGGGAGCTGTTTTTT. This sequence encodes CASSYGAGASTGELFF. The rearrangement uses TRBV7-9 and TRBJ2-2, with D perhaps matching TRBD2 (7 bases). The CDR3 has 16 residues. Trimming removed 4 bases at V and 4 bases at J, with 16 bases between. Germline V lookup: CDR1 SEHNR, CDR2 FQNEAQ (reference sequence).

This chain uses TRBV21-1 with TRBJ2-7; TRBD1 is taken as the D call from the table, unchecked against the DNA. TRBV21-1 is a documented pseudogene. This CDR3 has 13 amino acids. Here the CDR3 reads CASSSGQGYEQYV. In nucleotides, the CDR3 is TGTGCCAGCAGCTCCGGACAGGGTTACGAGCAGTACGTC.

The chain has TRBV6-5 and TRBJ2-2; maybe TRBD1 (5 bases). V gave up 6 bases and J gave up 4 bases, with 9 bases separating them. CDR1 is MNHEY, CDR2 SVGAGI, per germline. This CDR3 comprises 13 residues. The CDR3 coding sequence is TGTGCCAGCAGGCAACAGGTCACCGGGGAGCTGTTTTTT. This translates into CASRQQVTGELFF.